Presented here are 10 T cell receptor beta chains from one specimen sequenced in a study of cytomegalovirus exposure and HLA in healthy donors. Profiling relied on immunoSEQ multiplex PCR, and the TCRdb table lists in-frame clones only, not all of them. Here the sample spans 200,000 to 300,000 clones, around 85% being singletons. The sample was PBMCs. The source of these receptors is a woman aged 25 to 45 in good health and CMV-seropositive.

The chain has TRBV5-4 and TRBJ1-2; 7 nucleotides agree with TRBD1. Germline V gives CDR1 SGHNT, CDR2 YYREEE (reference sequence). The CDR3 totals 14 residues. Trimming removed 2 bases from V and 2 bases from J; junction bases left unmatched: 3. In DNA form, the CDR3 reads TGTGCCAGCAGCTTCAGGGGGAGCAACTATGGCTACACCTTC. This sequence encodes CASSFRGSNYGYTF. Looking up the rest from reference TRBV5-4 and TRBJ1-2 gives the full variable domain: ETGVTQSPTHLIKTRGQQVTLRCSSQSGHNTVSWYQQALGQGPQFIFQYYREEENGRGNFPPRFSGLQFPNYSSELNVNALELDDSALYLCASSFRGSNYGYTFGSGTRLTVV.

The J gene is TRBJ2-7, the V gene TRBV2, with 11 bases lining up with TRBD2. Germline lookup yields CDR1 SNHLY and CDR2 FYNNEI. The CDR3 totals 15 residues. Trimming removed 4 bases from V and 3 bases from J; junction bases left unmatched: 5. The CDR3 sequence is CASSANLAGGYEQYF. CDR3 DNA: TGTGCCAGCAGTGCGAACCTAGCGGGAGGCTACGAGCAGTACTTC.

The CDR3 DNA sequence: TGCGCCAGCAGCACGGGACAGGGGGGAGGCTACACCTTC. Translating it yields CASSTGQGGGYTF. J is TRBJ1-2 and V is TRBV5-1, with 11 bases that match TRBD1. J was trimmed by 8 bases and V by 4 bases; bases with no gene match: 4. Germline CDR1 is SGHRS and CDR2 is YFSETQ. CDR3 size: 13 residues. Complete variable domain (other parts from reference TRBV5-1 and TRBJ1-2): KAGVTQTPRYLIKTRGQQVTLSCSPISGHRSVSWYQQTPGQGLQFLFEYFSETQRNKGNFPGRFSGRQFSNSRSEMNVSTLELGDSALYLCASSTGQGGGYTFGSGTRLTVV.

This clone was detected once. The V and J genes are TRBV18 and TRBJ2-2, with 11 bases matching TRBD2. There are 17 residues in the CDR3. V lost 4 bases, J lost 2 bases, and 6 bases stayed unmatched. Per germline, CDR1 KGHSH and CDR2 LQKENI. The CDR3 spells CASSLTSGSVNTGELFF. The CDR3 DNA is TGTGCCAGCTCACTAACTAGCGGGAGTGTTAACACCGGGGAGCTGTTTTTT.

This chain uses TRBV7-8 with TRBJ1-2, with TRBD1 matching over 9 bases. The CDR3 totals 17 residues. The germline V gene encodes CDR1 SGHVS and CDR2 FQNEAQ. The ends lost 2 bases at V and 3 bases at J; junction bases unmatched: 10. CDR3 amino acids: CASSLQAGGQGYYGYTF. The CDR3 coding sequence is TGTGCCAGCAGCTTACAAGCCGGGGGACAGGGCTACTATGGCTACACCTTC.

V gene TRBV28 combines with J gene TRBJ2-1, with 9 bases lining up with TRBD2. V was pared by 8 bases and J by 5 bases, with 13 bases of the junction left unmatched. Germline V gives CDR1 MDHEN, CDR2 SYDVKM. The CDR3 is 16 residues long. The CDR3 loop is CASRSSGRTLNNEQFF. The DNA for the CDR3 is TGTGCCAGCCGTTCCAGCGGGAGGACTCTAAACAATGAGCAGTTCTTC.

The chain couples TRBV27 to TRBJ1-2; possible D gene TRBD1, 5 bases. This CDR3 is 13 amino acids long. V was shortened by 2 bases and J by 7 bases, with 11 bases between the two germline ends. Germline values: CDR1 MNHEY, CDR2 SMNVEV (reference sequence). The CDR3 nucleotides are TGTGCCAGCAGTTTACAACGGGGGTCTGGCTACACCTTC. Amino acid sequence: CASSLQRGSGYTF.

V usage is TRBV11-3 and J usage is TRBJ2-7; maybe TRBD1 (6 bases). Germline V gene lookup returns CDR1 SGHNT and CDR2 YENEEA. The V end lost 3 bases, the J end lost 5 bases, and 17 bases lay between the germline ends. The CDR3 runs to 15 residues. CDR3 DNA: TGTGCCAGCAGCTTTCTCCCGGGGACATTCGACGAGCAGTACTTC. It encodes CASSFLPGTFDEQYF.

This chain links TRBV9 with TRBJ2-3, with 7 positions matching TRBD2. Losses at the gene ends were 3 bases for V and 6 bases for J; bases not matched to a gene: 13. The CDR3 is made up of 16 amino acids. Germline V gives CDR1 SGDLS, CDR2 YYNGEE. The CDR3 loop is CASSAGTTLTLDTQYF. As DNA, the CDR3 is TGTGCCAGCAGCGCCGGGACTACCCTTACCTTGGATACGCAGTATTTT. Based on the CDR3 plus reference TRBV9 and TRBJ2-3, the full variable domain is DSGVTQTPKHLITATGQRVTLRCSPRSGDLSVYWYQQSLDQGLQFLIQYYNGEERAKGNILERFSAQQFPDLHSELNLSSLELGDSALYFCASSAGTTLTLDTQYFGPGTRLTVL.

CDR3 sequence: CASSLLTGASGELFF. Written as DNA, the CDR3 is TGCGCCAGCAGCTTGCTAACTGGGGCCTCCGGGGAGCTGTTTTTT. The chain has TRBV5-1 and TRBJ2-2; a weak D match, TRBD1 (5 bases). V was shortened by 1 base and J by 6 bases, with 13 bases between the two germline ends. CDR3 length equals 15 residues. Per the germline V gene, CDR1 is SGHRS and CDR2 is YFSETQ.